A single sample is the source of the 19 T cell receptor beta chains below, sequenced in a study of shared clonotypes between healthy human individuals (TCRdb year 2020). Libraries came from the immunoSEQ multiplex PCR assay. What TCRdb holds here is the immuneACCESS table cut down to in-frame rearrangements. Part of the clones is not present; checked against another copy, under half of the missing clones reflect an unresolved V gene, and the others are unexplained. In this sample the table shows 650,000 to 700,000 clones, 90% of which occur a single time. 30% to 40% of the sample is held by the ten biggest clonotypes. Sequenced: memory CD8+ T cells from PBMCs. The sample's cell subset or site label is to be understood as: CD45RO+ cells pooled with CCR7-negative TemRA cells. The receptors come from a man between 18 and 35 years old in good health. Some clones in this sample may be carry-over from other donors' samples.

The rearrangement uses TRBV9 and TRBJ2-3, with 8 bases matching TRBD2. This CDR3 has 15 residues. Germline lookup yields CDR1 SGDLS and CDR2 YYNGEE. J was trimmed by 2 bases and V by 6 bases; bases with no gene match: 8. CDR3 sequence: CASTLSGRNTDTQYF. The CDR3 DNA is TGTGCCAGCACCCTAAGCGGGAGAAACACAGATACGCAGTATTTT.

The chain couples TRBV6-1 to TRBJ2-7; TRBD1 or TRBD2 may be the D gene (6 bases each). V dropped 2 bases and J dropped 3 bases, with 20 bases sitting between them. The CDR3 loop spans 17 amino acids. The germline CDR1 and CDR2 sequences are MNHNS and SASEGT. The CDR3 DNA reads as TGTGCCAGCAGTGAATCGGTCGGGGGCTTGGGGGACTACGAGCAGTACTTC. It encodes CASSESVGGLGDYEQYF.

V usage is TRBV7-9 and J usage is TRBJ2-1; D remains unclear. Trimming cost V 1 base and J 5 bases, with 15 bases left between them. CDR3 length: 16 residues. Germline V gives CDR1 SEHNR, CDR2 FQNEAQ (reference sequence). CDR3 amino acids: CASSLDQVKPNNEQFF. The CDR3 bases are TGTGCCAGCAGCTTAGATCAGGTCAAACCCAACAATGAGCAGTTCTTC.

The genes are TRBV28 and TRBJ1-6, with D possibly TRBD1 on 6 matching bases. The ends were cut back, 4 bases at V and 5 bases at J, with 27 bases in the middle. Germline values: CDR1 MDHEN, CDR2 SYDVKM. This CDR3 spans 20 amino acids. The CDR3 protein is CASSSPFLRDTQGDNSPLHF. The CDR3 DNA reads as TGTGCCAGCAGTTCGCCGTTTTTAAGGGACACCCAGGGCGATAATTCACCCCTCCACTTT.

The genes are TRBV7-2 and TRBJ2-7; the D is unclear. Looked up from germline, CDR1 is SGHTA and CDR2 is FQGNSA. Deletions cut 3 bases from V and 4 bases from J, with 4 bases between. This CDR3 is 11 amino acids long. The CDR3 DNA reads TGTGCCAGCAGCTTTAATTACGAGCAGTACTTC. Encoded protein: CASSFNYEQYF.

The chain links TRBV5-6 to TRBJ2-3; unclear D gene. V lost 0 bases to trimming and J lost 6 bases, with 11 bases between them. The CDR3 consists of 14 residues. CDR1 and CDR2 from the germline V gene are SGHDT and YYEEEE. The CDR3 here is CASSLGPGVDTQYF. The DNA of the CDR3 is TGTGCCAGCAGCTTGGGACCTGGAGTGGATACGCAGTATTTT.

J is TRBJ2-2 and V is TRBV6-5; the D gene is possibly TRBD1 (5 bases). Looked up from germline, CDR1 is MNHEY and CDR2 is SVGAGI. The CDR3 loop spans 15 amino acids. The ends were cut back, 5 bases at V and 2 bases at J, with 12 bases in the middle. CDR3 coding DNA: TGTGCCAGCAGTCTAACGACAGCAAACACCGGGGAGCTGTTTTTT. Its protein is CASSLTTANTGELFF.

The V call is TRBV9, the J call TRBJ2-7, with 10 bases lining up with TRBD2. J gave up 5 bases and V 0 bases, and 8 bases lay outside the gene matches. The CDR3 loop spans 16 amino acids. The V gene's germline CDR1 is SGDLS and CDR2 YYNGEE. The CDR3 bases are TGTGCCAGCAGCGTAGGGGCTAGCGGGAGCGGGCACGAGCAGTACTTC. It encodes CASSVGASGSGHEQYF.

The rearrangement uses TRBV28 and TRBJ2-7; TRBD1 aligns across 8 bases. Germline V CDR1 and CDR2: MDHEN, SYDVKM. The trim removed 5 bases at V and 4 bases at J, leaving 13 bases unmatched. The CDR3 has 16 residues. CDR3 loop: CASSPADRAAGYEQYF. The CDR3 bases are TGTGCCAGCAGTCCCGCGGACAGGGCGGCAGGATACGAGCAGTACTTC.

The CDR3 sequence is CAWSAPEEWYTEAFF. The CDR3 DNA reads TGTGCCTGGAGTGCCCCCGAGGAATGGTACACTGAAGCTTTCTTT. This chain links TRBV30 with TRBJ1-1; D gene ambiguous. V dropped 1 base and J dropped 3 bases, with 15 bases sitting between them. The CDR3 loop spans 15 amino acids. The germline V gene has CDR1 GTSNPN and CDR2 SVGIG (reference sequence).

This chain connects TRBV9 to TRBJ2-7, with a weak D call TRBD2 (6 bases). The CDR3 covers 14 residues. Germline-derived CDR1 and CDR2 are SGDLS and YYNGEE. V lost 0 bases to trimming and J lost 6 bases, with 13 bases between them. For the CDR3, the DNA is TGTGCCAGCAGCGTAGGAGGGTTCGGGGGCGAGCAGTACTTC. Amino acid sequence: CASSVGGFGGEQYF. The complete variable domain, with remaining parts taken from reference TRBV9 and TRBJ2-7, reads DSGVTQTPKHLITATGQRVTLRCSPRSGDLSVYWYQQSLDQGLQFLIQYYNGEERAKGNILERFSAQQFPDLHSELNLSSLELGDSALYFCASSVGGFGGEQYFGPGTRLTVT.

Comment on this clone: This sample also contains other DNA sequences that code for the same CDR3. The chain recombines TRBV6-5 with TRBJ2-3; 12 bases are shared with TRBD2. Germline lookup yields CDR1 MNHEY and CDR2 SVGAGI. The ends lost 0 bases at V and 5 bases at J; junction bases unmatched: 0. The CDR3 runs 15 residues. The CDR3: CASSYSGLAGDTQYF. CDR3 coding DNA: TGTGCCAGCAGTTACTCGGGACTAGCGGGAGATACGCAGTATTTT.

This clone appeared once. The chain employs TRBV30 and TRBJ2-7; unclear D gene. Germline V gene data show CDR1 as GTSNPN and CDR2 as SVGIG (reference sequence). The CDR3 length is 14 residues. V dropped 0 bases and J dropped 4 bases, with 13 bases sitting between them. The CDR3 here is CAWSVHYETYEQYF. The CDR3 DNA sequence: TGTGCCTGGAGTGTACATTACGAAACTTACGAGCAGTACTTC.

This clone was picked up one time. V usage is TRBV27 and J usage is TRBJ1-1, with 12 positions matching TRBD1. The CDR3 loop spans 16 amino acids. With 6 bases clipped from V and 0 bases from J, the junction kept 5 bases outside the gene matches. Germline V lookup: CDR1 MNHEY, CDR2 SMNVEV (reference sequence). The chain's CDR3 is CASRWGTGGLNTEAFF. CDR3 nucleotides: TGTGCCAGCAGATGGGGGACAGGGGGCCTGAACACTGAAGCTTTCTTT.

This chain links TRBV9 with TRBJ2-3; D gene unclear. The CDR3 covers 12 residues. Trimming removed 4 bases from V and 6 bases from J, with 9 bases in between. Germline V lookup: CDR1 SGDLS, CDR2 YYNGEE. CDR3 protein: CASSPPEDTQYF. Written as DNA, the CDR3 is TGTGCCAGCAGCCCACCTGAGGATACGCAGTATTTT. The entire variable domain, with the rest obtained from reference TRBV9 and TRBJ2-3, is as follows: DSGVTQTPKHLITATGQRVTLRCSPRSGDLSVYWYQQSLDQGLQFLIQYYNGEERAKGNILERFSAQQFPDLHSELNLSSLELGDSALYFCASSPPEDTQYFGPGTRLTVL.

The chain recombines TRBV27 with TRBJ2-3, with D possibly TRBD1 on 6 matching bases. Trimming stripped 5 bases from V and 5 bases from J, with 14 bases between. Per the germline V gene, CDR1 is MNHEY and CDR2 is SMNVEV (reference sequence). There are 14 residues in the CDR3. The CDR3 bases are TGTGCCAGCAGTCCGGAACTCAGGGGAGATACGCAGTATTTT. Translating it yields CASSPELRGDTQYF.

The chain carries TRBV11-1 and TRBJ2-3, with D unclear. In germline, CDR1 is SGHAT, CDR2 FQDESV (reference sequence). V lost 4 bases and J lost 5, with 16 bases in between. The CDR3 sequence is 15 residues long. CDR3 nucleotide sequence: TGTGCCAGCAGCTCCCCTTGGGCAGGTAGAGATACGCAGTATTTT. This sequence encodes CASSSPWAGRDTQYF.

The chain employs TRBV11-2 and TRBJ1-1; no reliable D call. Germline-derived CDR1 and CDR2 are SGHAT and FQNNGV. V dropped 5 bases and J dropped 7 bases, with 14 bases sitting between them. The CDR3 sequence is 13 residues long. CDR3 in amino acids: CASSPSPGIEAFF. Written as DNA, the CDR3 is TGTGCCAGCAGCCCGTCCCCGGGAATTGAAGCTTTCTTT.

This rearrangement joins TRBV14 to TRBJ2-1, with 12 positions matching TRBD2. This CDR3 has 15 residues. Germline V gene sequence: CDR1 SGHDN, CDR2 FVKESK. The junction had 5 bases not matched to a gene; V was cut back by 2 bases and J by 9 bases. DNA for the CDR3: TGTGCCAGCAGCCAATATCGACTAGCGGGAGTTGAGCAGTTCTTC. Translating gives CASSQYRLAGVEQFF. Full variable domain (remainder filled in from reference TRBV14 and TRBJ2-1): EAGVTQFPSHSVIEKGQTVTLRCDPISGHDNLYWYRRVMGKEIKFLLHFVKESKQDESGMPNNRFLAERTGGTYSTLKVQPAELEDSGVYFCASSQYRLAGVEQFFGPGTRLTVL.